These 6 T cell receptor beta chains originate from one sample sequenced in a study of response to subunit inactivated influenza vaccine. From the RT-PCR reads, TCRdb called clonotypes with MiXCR, one entry per CDR3 protein. This sample yields 800,000 or so distinct CDR3 sequences, of which over 20% are seen a single time; about 10% belongs to the top ten. Sequencing used PBMCs from blood, obtained 5 days after vaccination. Receptor source: a man in his fifties who received an inactivated influenza vaccine.

This sequence joins TRBV10-3 and TRBJ1-4; D gene ambiguous. Trimming removed 9 bases from V and 4 bases from J, with 12 bases in between. Germline loops: CDR1 ENHRY, CDR2 SYGVKD. This CDR3 is built from 13 residues. Here the CDR3 reads CAIGPRLNEKLFF. CDR3 DNA: TGTGCCATTGGACCGCGCCTTAATGAAAAACTGTTTTTT.

This clonotype was picked up a small number of times. The chain combines TRBV12-3 or TRBV12-4 with TRBJ1-1; D is undetermined. The CDR3 is made up of 14 amino acids. Trimming shortened V by 7 bases and J by 4 bases, and 16 bases separated the two germline ends. The CDR3 DNA is TGTGCCAGCAACCAAGGCACTAGGGCCACTGAAGCTTTCTTT. Translating it yields CASNQGTRATEAFF.

In its sample, this clonotype was seen a few times. The genes are TRBV20-1 and TRBJ1-4; the D is unclear. This CDR3 has 13 residues. V lost 5 bases and J lost 4, with 11 bases in between. CDR1 is DFQATT and CDR2 is SNEGSKA in the germline V gene (reference sequence). CDR3 residues: CSAEDGRNEKLFF. CDR3 in DNA: TGCAGTGCTGAGGACGGACGTAATGAAAAACTGTTTTTT.

This chain joins TRBV5-4 and TRBJ1-1; D possibly corresponds to TRBD1 (6 bases). The CDR3 runs to 15 residues. The germline V gene has CDR1 SGHNT and CDR2 YYREEE (reference sequence). V was pared by 4 bases and J by 1 base, with 14 bases between. The CDR3 bases are TGTGCCAGCAGCACCCCTGGACAGCAGAACACTGAAGCTTTCTTT. Encoded protein: CASSTPGQQNTEAFF.

This clonotype was seen a few times. V gene TRBV7-6 combines with J gene TRBJ2-1; TRBD1 matches 9 bases. In germline, CDR1 is SGHVS, CDR2 FNYEAQ. The CDR3 sequence is 15 residues long. With V trimmed by 1 base and J by 8 bases, 6 bases remained unmatched. The CDR3 DNA reads TGTGCCAGCAGCTTAGGACAGGGGGTGGTCGATGAGCAGTTCTTC. As protein: CASSLGQGVVDEQFF.

There are a few counts of this clonotype. V gene TRBV7-3 combines with J gene TRBJ2-5; TRBD1 agrees at 7 bases. The trim removed 5 bases at V and 2 bases at J, leaving 5 bases unmatched. CDR1 is SGHTA and CDR2 is FQGTGA in the germline V gene. CDR3 length: 14 amino acids. The CDR3 DNA reads as TGTGCCAGCAGCAAGACAGGGAAGCAAGAGACCCAGTACTTC. Translating gives CASSKTGKQETQYF. Full variable domain (missing parts from reference TRBV7-3 and TRBJ2-5): GAGVSQTPSNKVTEKGKYVELRCDPISGHTALYWYRQSLGQGPEFLIYFQGTGAADDSGLPNDRFFAVRPEGSVSTLKIQRTERGDSAVYLCASSKTGKQETQYFGPGTRLLVL.